Detailed here is one T cell receptor (beta chain). Its antigen is currently unknown. The data belong to a study of T cell responses to AZD1222 COVID-19 vaccine. Points from the study as a whole: Nearly half of spike-specific TCRs reportedly target unmutated variant regions. It should be noted that donors were predominantly white British and more often female, and clonal diversity was possibly underestimated. The study sampled repertoires only after the peak T cell response.

Germline V gives CDR1 MNHEY, CDR2 SMNVEV (reference sequence). There are 17 residues in the CDR3. J was trimmed by 1 base and V by 8 bases; bases with no gene match: 16. Sequenced by immunoSEQ multiplex PCR; TCRdb stores in-frame clones only, minus some. This sample has 150,000 to 200,000 clones, with roughly 92% found just once. The chain uses TRBV27 and TRBJ1-1; the match to TRBD1 covers 7 bases. The clonotype comes from an adult in good health. Specimen: peripheral blood, collected on day 0 of AZD1222 vaccination. CDR3 sequence: CASRDNYRGMGNTEAFF. The CDR3 DNA is TGTGCCAGCCGAGACAATTACAGGGGAATGGGGAACACTGAAGCTTTCTTT.